The 26 T cell receptor beta chains given below trace back to one sample, sequenced in a study of blood T cell repertoires in COVID-19. Measured with immunoSEQ multiplex PCR; TCRdb has only the in-frame clones, and not every one. The sample carries approximately 210,000 clones, 82% recorded once. The sequenced sample consisted of peripheral blood. These receptors originate from a woman aged 40 to 49 with acute or convalescent COVID-19.

CDR3 sequence reads: CASSRWTGIWTEAFF. CDR3 bases: TGTGCCAGCAGCCGTTGGACAGGGATTTGGACTGAAGCTTTCTTT. J is TRBJ1-1 and V is TRBV7-9, with TRBD1 identical over 8 bases. Trimming took 5 bases from V and 5 from J; bases not matched to a gene: 10. CDR1 and CDR2 (germline): SEHNR, FQNEAQ (reference sequence). This CDR3 comprises 15 residues.

The V and J genes are TRBV14 and TRBJ2-7, with 11 bases matching TRBD1. Germline CDR1 SGHDN, CDR2 FVKESK. CDR3 length: 15 residues. V lost 4 bases and J lost 2; bases outside the gene matches: 4. CDR3 in amino acids: CASSPRDRGAYEQYF. The CDR3 nucleotides are TGTGCCAGCAGCCCGCGGGACAGGGGGGCCTACGAGCAGTACTTC.

The count of this clone is one. This chain joins TRBV6-5 and TRBJ2-4; TRBD1 aligns across 7 bases. The CDR3 has 14 residues. Trimming cost V 5 bases and J 9 bases; bases outside gene matches: 10. Germline loops: CDR1 MNHEY, CDR2 SVGAGI. The CDR3 spells CASSPSGQESIQYF. The CDR3 DNA reads TGTGCCAGCAGTCCTAGTGGACAGGAGAGCATTCAGTACTTC.

The V call is TRBV19, the J call TRBJ2-7; 9 nucleotides line up with TRBD2. The CDR3 covers 15 residues. Germline trimming cut 3 bases from V and 3 bases from J; bases unmatched to any gene: 6. CDR1 and CDR2 (germline): LNHDA, SQIVND (reference sequence). The CDR3 DNA sequence: TGTGCCAGTAGTATCGTCCTAGCGGGAATCTACGAGCAGTACTTC. As protein: CASSIVLAGIYEQYF.

The chain recombines TRBV6-6 with TRBJ1-1, with D possibly being TRBD1 (5 bases). The germline V gene encodes CDR1 MNHNY and CDR2 SVGAGI (reference sequence). V was cut by 4 bases and J by 0 bases, with 9 bases left in between. CDR3 length: 14 residues. Written as DNA, the CDR3 is TGTGCCAGCAGTTTTGGGGGGATGAACACTGAAGCTTTCTTT. Translating it yields CASSFGGMNTEAFF.

This rearrangement joins TRBV19 to TRBJ1-5; 8 positions match TRBD1. The CDR3 is made up of 15 amino acids. Trimming at V came to 6 bases and at J to 8 bases, leaving 12 bases not matched to a gene. The V gene's germline CDR1 is LNHDA and CDR2 SQIVND (reference sequence). CDR3 residues: CASSPGTGFVEPQHF. CDR3 in DNA: TGTGCCAGTAGCCCCGGGACAGGCTTCGTGGAGCCCCAGCATTTT.

As DNA, the CDR3 is TGTGCCACCAGTGATTGGTCCCTTTCGGATGAGCAGTTCTTC. This encodes CATSDWSLSDEQFF. V gene TRBV24-1 combines with J gene TRBJ2-1; no definite D call. Looked up from germline, CDR1 is KGHDR and CDR2 is SFDVKD. The CDR3 contains 14 residues. Trimming left V 2 bases short and J 8 bases short, with 12 bases between.

The V call is TRBV18, the J call TRBJ1-1; 7 bases fit TRBD1. The CDR3 spans 11 residues. Germline trimming cut 4 bases from V and 8 bases from J; bases unmatched to any gene: 1. Germline values: CDR1 KGHSH, CDR2 LQKENI. The chain's CDR3 is CASSRQGEAFF. The CDR3 DNA is TGTGCCAGCTCACGACAGGGCGAAGCTTTCTTT.

The chain combines TRBV7-6 with TRBJ2-7, with 10 positions matching TRBD1. The CDR3 spans 16 residues. Germline lookup yields CDR1 SGHVS and CDR2 FNYEAQ. V gave up 1 base and J gave up 4 bases; unmatched junction bases: 7. CDR3 bases: TGTGCCAGCAGCTTAGAAGAGGGACAGGGGTGGTACGAGCAGTACTTC. Encoded protein: CASSLEEGQGWYEQYF.

This chain uses TRBV20-1 with TRBJ2-3, with D uncertain. CDR3 length equals 11 residues. The ends were cut back, 2 bases at V and 6 bases at J, with 6 bases in the middle. Germline V lookup: CDR1 DFQATT, CDR2 SNEGSKA (reference sequence). The CDR3 nucleotides are TGCAGTGCTAGACCTGAGGATACGCAGTATTTT. It encodes CSARPEDTQYF.

The chain couples TRBV29-1 to TRBJ1-1; 8 nucleotides align to TRBD1. CDR3 size: 16 residues. The V gene end was trimmed by 7 bases and the J gene end by 5 bases; junction bases not matched to a gene: 18. The germline V gene encodes CDR1 SQVTM and CDR2 ANQGSEA. CDR3 residues: CSAARGTGMTWTEAFF. The DNA for the CDR3 is TGCAGCGCTGCGAGGGGGACAGGAATGACTTGGACTGAAGCTTTCTTT.

The chain couples TRBV5-1 to TRBJ1-4, with 8 bases matching TRBD1. The germline V gene encodes CDR1 SGHRS and CDR2 YFSETQ. V lost 1 base, J lost 0 bases, and 5 bases stayed unmatched. The CDR3 is 17 amino acids. The CDR3 protein is CASSLQGQGTTNEKLFF. The CDR3, as DNA: TGCGCCAGCAGCTTGCAAGGACAGGGAACAACTAATGAAAAACTGTTTTTT.

J is TRBJ2-3 and V is TRBV11-3, with D tentatively TRBD1 (5 bases). This CDR3 comprises 14 residues. Germline V gives CDR1 SGHNT, CDR2 YENEEA. V was pared by 1 base and J by 2 bases, with 7 bases between. Written as DNA, the CDR3 is TGTGCCAGCAGCTTAGGGGGCATCACAGATACGCAGTATTTT. Amino acids: CASSLGGITDTQYF.

In nucleotides, the CDR3 is TGTGCCAGCAGCTTAGCCCGGGGGGAGGGTGGCTACACCTTC. Its translation: CASSLARGEGGYTF. The rearrangement links TRBV11-2 to TRBJ1-2, with D possibly TRBD1 on 5 matching bases. The CDR3 contains 14 residues. Looked up from germline, CDR1 is SGHAT and CDR2 is FQNNGV. Trimming took off 1 base at V and 7 bases at J, with 13 bases between the two ends.

The V gene is TRBV6-4, the J gene TRBJ2-3, with 8 bases that match TRBD2. Germline CDR1 and CDR2: MRHNA and SNTAGT. The CDR3 loop spans 15 amino acids. The V segment lost 0 bases and the J segment 4 bases; nucleotides outside the gene matches: 3. CDR3 sequence (DNA): TGTGCCAGCAGTGACTCGACGGGAGGGCCAGATACGCAGTATTTT. Protein sequence: CASSDSTGGPDTQYF.

This clone occurred once. This chain joins TRBV5-1 and TRBJ2-1; possibly TRBD2 for D (6 bases). CDR1 is SGHRS, CDR2 YFSETQ, per germline. V was cut by 4 bases and J by 6 bases, with 17 bases left in between. CDR3 length: 15 residues. The CDR3 is CASSRTSGVRNEQFF. CDR3 coding DNA: TGCGCCAGCAGCCGAACCTCGGGGGTCCGCAATGAGCAGTTCTTC.

This clone was observed a few times. The gene calls are TRBV30 and TRBJ1-2; unclear D gene. This CDR3 region has 14 residues. V lost 2 bases to trimming and J lost 5 bases, with 15 bases between them. Germline CDR1 GTSNPN, CDR2 SVGIG (reference sequence). The CDR3, as DNA: TGTGCCTGGAGTCCCGACTCCTTGAAGTATGGCTACACCTTC. Amino acids: CAWSPDSLKYGYTF.

The chain combines TRBV6-5 with TRBJ2-1, with TRBD2 as a possible D gene (5 bases). Germline CDR1 and CDR2: MNHEY and SVGAGI. The CDR3 extends over 16 amino acids. Deletions cut 0 bases from V and 3 bases from J, with 12 bases between. CDR3 bases: TGTGCCAGCAGTTACTCGAGAAGCGGCCACTACAATGAGCAGTTCTTC. This gives the protein CASSYSRSGHYNEQFF.

The CDR3 DNA follows: TGCGCCAGCAGCCCGAGCCAGACAGGGTTTTGGAACACCGGGGAGCTGTTTTTT. The encoded protein is CASSPSQTGFWNTGELFF. The V and J genes are TRBV4-1 and TRBJ2-2, with TRBD1 identical over 7 bases. The CDR3 runs 18 residues. CDR1 and CDR2 (germline): MGHRA, YSYEKL. Unmatched junction bases numbered 12, after V lost 4 bases and J lost 1 base.

V and J are TRBV5-6 and TRBJ1-2; D call uncertain. The germline V gene encodes CDR1 SGHDT and CDR2 YYEEEE. Deletions cut 4 bases from V and 4 bases from J, with 11 bases between. The CDR3 runs 13 residues. CDR3 amino acids: CASSPKTSYGYTF. CDR3 in DNA: TGTGCCAGCAGCCCGAAAACGAGCTATGGCTACACCTTC.

The chain links TRBV3-1 (or the pseudogene TRBV3-2) to TRBJ1-2; 7 bases are shared with TRBD1. V gave up 0 bases and J gave up 10 bases; unmatched junction bases: 8. The CDR3 totals 14 residues. Germline CDR1 and CDR2: LGHDT and YNNKEL (reference sequence). CDR3 in amino acids: CASSQDWGTDHYTF. CDR3 coding DNA: TGTGCCAGCAGCCAAGATTGGGGGACAGACCACTACACCTTC.

The DNA for the CDR3 is TGTGCCAGCAGCCCACGGACAGGAATGCGCACTGAAGCTTTCTTT. Protein: CASSPRTGMRTEAFF. The chain links TRBV9 to TRBJ1-1; 7 bases fit TRBD1. After removal of 4 bases from V and 4 bases from J, the junction contained 10 bases not matched to a gene. The CDR3 consists of 15 residues. Germline CDR1 reads SGDLS; CDR2 reads YYNGEE.

The DNA for the CDR3 is TGCGCCAGCAGCCCCAGGCTCATGAACACTGAAGCTTTCTTT. Translating gives CASSPRLMNTEAFF. The V call is TRBV4-3, the J call TRBJ1-1; no clear D. V was clipped by 4 bases and J by 0 bases, with 9 bases between them. This CDR3 contains 14 residues. Germline CDR1 LGHNA, CDR2 YSLEER.

The chain links TRBV24-1 to TRBJ2-3; D is uncertain. Germline CDR1 and CDR2: KGHDR and SFDVKD. The V end lost 0 bases, the J end lost 0 bases, and 9 bases lay between the germline ends. This CDR3 comprises 16 residues. The chain's CDR3 is CATSDLMSSSTDTQYF. The CDR3 coding sequence is TGTGCCACCAGTGATTTGATGAGTTCCAGCACAGATACGCAGTATTTT.

This clone was seen once. This sequence joins TRBV18 and TRBJ2-1; 9 bases fit TRBD2. The length of the CDR3 is 17 residues. Germline lookup yields CDR1 KGHSH and CDR2 LQKENI. V shed 6 bases, J shed 9 bases, and the junction held 18 bases outside the gene matches. The CDR3 loop reads CASSPTGGILAGAEQFF. DNA of the CDR3: TGTGCCAGCTCCCCTACCGGCGGGATATTAGCGGGAGCTGAGCAGTTCTTC.

This chain links TRBV9 with TRBJ2-7, with 8 bases identical to TRBD2. The germline CDR1 and CDR2 sequences are SGDLS and YYNGEE. The CDR3 spans 15 residues. The trim removed 0 bases at V and 3 bases at J, leaving 5 bases unmatched. The CDR3 loop reads CASSVAGSGVYEQYF. The CDR3 region has the DNA TGTGCCAGCAGCGTAGCTGGTAGCGGGGTCTACGAGCAGTACTTC.